This T cell receptor beta chain came from a study of OX40 agonist ivuxolimab in advanced cancers. The overall study: Dose-escalation subjects each had hepatocellular carcinoma, melanoma, renal cell or head and neck cancer.

This CDR3 spans 18 amino acids. V was pared by 0 bases and J by 2 bases, with 14 bases between. The V gene's germline CDR1 is SGHTA and CDR2 FQGTGA. TCRdb keeps only in-frame clones here, not all; method: immunoSEQ multiplex PCR. The data hold roughly 99,000 clones, with about 91% observed a single time. V and J are TRBV7-3 and TRBJ2-6; D may be TRBD1 or TRBD2 (5 bases each). Sequencing used CD4+ or CD8+ T cells sorted from blood, obtained in a trial of the OX40 agonist ivuxolimab. The origin of this receptor is an adult with an advanced solid tumor such as melanoma, head and neck, liver or kidney cancer. Here the CDR3 reads CASSLTSVLGAGANVLTF. CDR3 nucleotides: TGTGCCAGCAGCTTAACGTCGGTATTGGGGGCTGGGGCCAACGTCCTGACTTTC.